These 29 T cell receptor beta chains were all obtained from the same sample, sequenced in a study of cytomegalovirus exposure and HLA in healthy donors. Vbeta (60) and Jbeta (13) primers were used in the PCR. Repertoires were generated with immunoSEQ multiplex PCR, while TCRdb's copy carries only in-frame clones and drops some. This sample has some 130,000 clones; roughly 85% occur once, and the top ten carry approximately 7%. Material for sequencing was PBMCs. The source of these receptors is a man aged 40-49 years in good health and CMV-seropositive.

This rearrangement joins TRBV4-2 to TRBJ2-7, with TRBD2 matching 9 bases. Trimming cost V 3 bases and J 4 bases; bases outside gene matches: 7. The germline gives CDR1 LGHNA, CDR2 YNFKEQ. The CDR3 is made up of 15 amino acids. CDR3 bases: TGTGCCAGCAGCCAGGGCTCTAGCGGGACGTACGAGCAGTACTTC. Encoded protein: CASSQGSSGTYEQYF.

The V gene is TRBV27, the J gene TRBJ2-5; 8 nucleotides match TRBD1. CDR3 length equals 14 residues. V lost 5 bases and J lost 4; bases outside the gene matches: 6. Germline V lookup: CDR1 MNHEY, CDR2 SMNVEV (reference sequence). CDR3 loop: CASSAQGAGETQYF. The CDR3 DNA follows: TGTGCCAGCAGTGCCCAGGGGGCGGGAGAGACCCAGTACTTC.

This rearrangement joins TRBV7-8 to TRBJ2-1; a possible D gene is TRBD2 (7 bases). Trimming took 4 bases from V and 0 from J, leaving 16 bases between them. Germline V CDR1 and CDR2: SGHVS, FQNEAQ. This CDR3 comprises 17 residues. The CDR3 loop is CASSSPKRDNSYNEQFF. CDR3 DNA sequence: TGTGCCAGCAGCTCACCCAAGCGGGACAACTCCTACAATGAGCAGTTCTTC.

The chain's CDR3 is CASSPSSPQETQYF. The CDR3 DNA is TGTGCCAGCTCACCATCCTCCCCCCAAGAGACCCAGTACTTC. V gene TRBV18 combines with J gene TRBJ2-5; D is ambiguous. Trimming removed 2 bases from V and 1 base from J, with 8 bases in between. The CDR3 contains 14 residues. Germline assignment: CDR1 KGHSH and CDR2 LQKENI.

The J gene is TRBJ2-1, the V gene TRBV5-1; 8 bases align to TRBD2. Germline loops: CDR1 SGHRS, CDR2 YFSETQ. The length of the CDR3 is 16 residues. V shed 0 bases and J 12 bases; nucleotides not matched to a gene: 14. The CDR3 loop is CASSLAETSDRLGQFF. The CDR3 DNA reads as TGCGCCAGCAGCTTGGCCGAGACTAGCGACCGATTGGGGCAGTTCTTC.

The chain joins TRBV5-6 to TRBJ1-1; D call uncertain. Between the trimmed V and J ends, which lost 4 bases and 7 bases, there was a span of 14 bases. From germline, CDR1 is SGHDT and CDR2 YYEEEE. CDR3 length: 13 residues. CDR3 DNA: TGTGCCAGCAGCGTGGCCGGGTTGGGTGAAGCTTTCTTT. This gives the protein CASSVAGLGEAFF.

This clone turned up a few times. V usage is TRBV27 and J usage is TRBJ2-1; possible D gene TRBD2, 5 bases. Germline V gene lookup returns CDR1 MNHEY and CDR2 SMNVEV (reference sequence). This CDR3 has 17 residues. V was clipped by 0 bases and J by 2 bases, with 14 bases between them. CDR3 sequence: CASSLSPSSGAYNEQFF. The CDR3 DNA reads TGTGCCAGCAGTTTATCCCCGAGCAGCGGAGCCTACAATGAGCAGTTCTTC.

The chain couples TRBV7-2 to TRBJ2-3, with no clear D. Germline V lookup: CDR1 SGHTA, CDR2 FQGNSA. The CDR3 has 12 amino acids. The V and J ends lost 5 bases and 4 bases respectively, with 7 bases between them. Here the CDR3 reads CASSVRADTQYF. The CDR3 DNA reads as TGTGCCAGCAGCGTTCGGGCAGATACGCAGTATTTT.

This chain links TRBV9 with TRBJ1-4; D possibly corresponds to TRBD1 (6 bases). Per the germline V gene, CDR1 is SGDLS and CDR2 is YYNGEE. The V gene lost 4 bases and the J gene lost 7 bases, with 17 bases spanning the gap. CDR3 size: 15 residues. The CDR3: CASSPVTGRGEKLFF. The CDR3 region has the DNA TGTGCCAGCAGCCCCGTGACAGGTAGGGGTGAAAAACTGTTTTTT.

This chain links TRBV5-1 with TRBJ1-2, with D possibly being TRBD1 (5 bases). The germline V gene encodes CDR1 SGHRS and CDR2 YFSETQ. CDR3 length equals 13 residues. V was trimmed by 2 bases and J by 8 bases, leaving 13 bases between them. For the CDR3, the DNA is TGCGCCAGCAGCTTTAGCAGGGCGGAGGGCTACACCTTC. Translating gives CASSFSRAEGYTF.

By proportion, this clone is medium-sized. J is TRBJ2-3 and V is TRBV10-2; D uncertain. Per the germline V gene, CDR1 is WSHSY and CDR2 is SAAADI. Trimming stripped 8 bases from V and 3 bases from J, with 6 bases between. The CDR3 is 11 amino acids. The CDR3 is CASLLTDTQYF. CDR3 coding DNA: TGCGCCAGCCTCCTAACAGATACGCAGTATTTT.

The V call is TRBV4-1, the J call TRBJ1-5; possible D gene TRBD1, 5 bases. CDR3 length equals 18 residues. V was shortened by 1 base and J by 1 base, with 17 bases between the two germline ends. Germline CDR1 and CDR2: MGHRA and YSYEKL. The CDR3 reads CASSQGLDRGTSNQPQHF. CDR3 sequence (DNA): TGCGCCAGCAGCCAAGGTCTCGACAGAGGAACCAGCAATCAGCCCCAGCATTTT.

This clone was counted a single time. The chain uses TRBV7-3 and TRBJ2-3; D is ambiguous. The CDR3 extends over 13 amino acids. Germline V CDR1 and CDR2: SGHTA, FQGTGA. The V end lost 1 base, the J end lost 8 bases, and 10 bases lay between the germline ends. The CDR3 sequence is CASSLRGSGTQYF. The CDR3 nucleotides are TGTGCCAGCAGCTTAAGAGGTTCGGGTACGCAGTATTTT.

The rearrangement joins TRBV5-1 to TRBJ1-2, with 8 positions matching TRBD1. The germline V gene has CDR1 SGHRS and CDR2 YFSETQ. J gave up 0 bases and V 4 bases, and 5 bases lay outside the gene matches. This CDR3 is 15 amino acids long. CDR3 in amino acids: CASSTGGMANYGYTF. CDR3 nucleotide sequence: TGCGCCAGCAGCACAGGGGGGATGGCTAACTATGGCTACACCTTC. Full variable domain (rest looked up from reference TRBV5-1 and TRBJ1-2): KAGVTQTPRYLIKTRGQQVTLSCSPISGHRSVSWYQQTPGQGLQFLFEYFSETQRNKGNFPGRFSGRQFSNSRSEMNVSTLELGDSALYLCASSTGGMANYGYTFGSGTRLTVV.

A few counts support this clone. CDR3 protein: CASSRDRSETQYF. The CDR3 region has the DNA TGTGCCAGCTCAAGGGACAGGTCGGAGACCCAGTACTTC. V usage is TRBV18 and J usage is TRBJ2-5; 8 bases are shared with TRBD1. Looked up from germline, CDR1 is KGHSH and CDR2 is LQKENI. CDR3 length equals 13 residues. Trimming cost V 5 bases and J 5 bases; bases outside gene matches: 4.

Note on this clone: A read error may account for a junction end that differs from germline. The chain recombines TRBV30 with TRBJ1-4; D may be TRBD1 (6 bases). CDR1 GTSNPN and CDR2 SVGIG come from the germline V gene (reference sequence). The CDR3 runs to 13 residues. CDR3 protein: CTWSVSTGEKLFF. The CDR3 coding sequence is TGTACCTGGAGTGTTTCGACAGGTGAAAAACTGTTTTTT.

Here the CDR3 reads CASGRTGGTEAFF. In DNA, the CDR3 is TGTGCCAGCGGACGGACAGGAGGTACTGAAGCTTTCTTT. This rearrangement joins TRBV2 to TRBJ1-1, with TRBD1 matching over 7 bases. The ends lost 8 bases at V and 5 bases at J; junction bases unmatched: 8. The CDR3 runs 13 residues. Germline loops: CDR1 SNHLY, CDR2 FYNNEI.

The chain carries TRBV19 and TRBJ1-5, with D hard to call. The CDR3 consists of 15 residues. The germline gives CDR1 LNHDA, CDR2 SQIVND (reference sequence). The V gene lost 5 bases and the J gene lost 6 bases, with 17 bases spanning the gap. The CDR3 region is CASSPVTFVSQPQHF. The CDR3 DNA follows: TGTGCCAGTAGTCCCGTGACATTCGTGAGTCAGCCCCAGCATTTT.

CDR3 DNA: TGTGCCAGCAGTTTGATACTCTACAATGAGCAGTTCTTC. This sequence encodes CASSLILYNEQFF. This chain uses TRBV27 with TRBJ2-1, with D hard to call. The V end was cut by 3 bases, the J end by 3 bases, with 6 bases between. Per the germline V gene, CDR1 is MNHEY and CDR2 is SMNVEV (reference sequence). The CDR3 totals 13 residues.

The gene calls are TRBV5-3 and TRBJ1-1; the match to TRBD1 covers 7 bases. TRBV5-3 counts as an open reading frame of uncertain function. V trimming: 3 bases; J trimming: 2 bases; junction bases outside the gene matches: 7. The CDR3 has 15 amino acids. The CDR3 loop reads CARSYYRGPNTEAFF. CDR3 coding DNA: TGTGCCAGAAGCTACTACAGGGGCCCAAACACTGAAGCTTTCTTT.

The genes are TRBV7-3 and TRBJ2-1, with 10 bases lining up with TRBD2. CDR1 and CDR2 (germline): SGHTA, FQGTGA. This CDR3 spans 16 amino acids. With 3 bases clipped from V and 0 bases from J, the junction kept 2 bases outside the gene matches. The CDR3 is CASSFSSGSSYNEQFF. The DNA for the CDR3 is TGTGCCAGCAGCTTCTCTAGCGGGAGCTCCTACAATGAGCAGTTCTTC.

The V gene is TRBV9, the J gene TRBJ2-1, with 7 bases matching TRBD2. CDR1 and CDR2 from the germline V gene are SGDLS and YYNGEE. This CDR3 has 15 residues. With 3 bases clipped from V and 1 base from J, the junction kept 4 bases outside the gene matches. The CDR3 nucleotides read TGTGCCAGCAGCGACCTAGCGGCGTCCTACAATGAGCAGTTCTTC. Amino acid sequence: CASSDLAASYNEQFF.

The chain uses TRBV7-2 and TRBJ2-7; 8 nucleotides align to TRBD1. The V and J ends lost 3 bases and 2 bases, in that order; junction bases with no gene match: 6. Germline values: CDR1 SGHTA, CDR2 FQGNSA. The CDR3 is made up of 15 amino acids. CDR3 bases: TGTGCCAGCAGCTTCGACCAGGACAGGGCCTACGAGCAGTACTTC. Its protein is CASSFDQDRAYEQYF.

This chain uses TRBV6-5 with TRBJ2-2; D remains ambiguous. The CDR3 runs 13 residues. Germline lookup yields CDR1 MNHEY and CDR2 SVGAGI. The V end lost 2 bases, the J end lost 6 bases, and 7 bases lay between the germline ends. The DNA of the CDR3 is TGTGCCAGCAGTTACACGGGTTCCGGGGAGCTGTTTTTT. Translation gives CASSYTGSGELFF.

This chain connects TRBV27 to TRBJ1-5, with D possibly being TRBD1 (5 bases). With 7 bases removed from V and 7 bases from J, the gap between germline ends came to 17 bases. The CDR3 is 14 amino acids. CDR1 and CDR2 (germline): MNHEY, SMNVEV (reference sequence). CDR3 in DNA: TGTGCCAGCAAACCTGGCAGCGGGGGGCAGCCCCAGCATTTT. Translation gives CASKPGSGGQPQHF.

On this clone itself: Other DNA sequences within the sample encode an identical CDR3. The chain uses TRBV7-6 and TRBJ1-1, with 7 bases aligning to TRBD1. The CDR3 consists of 13 residues. From germline, CDR1 is SGHVS and CDR2 FNYEAQ. Trimming cost V 5 bases and J 1 base; bases outside gene matches: 1. The CDR3 bases are TGTGCCAGCAGCGCAGGGGGGAACACTGAAGCTTTCTTT. It codes for CASSAGGNTEAFF.

The chain employs TRBV27 and TRBJ2-5; TRBD2 aligns across 9 bases. CDR1 and CDR2 (germline): MNHEY, SMNVEV (reference sequence). Germline trimming cut 1 base from V and 4 bases from J; bases unmatched to any gene: 4. This CDR3 spans 15 amino acids. CDR3 region: CASSLFGSGRETQYF. The CDR3 DNA is TGTGCCAGCAGTTTATTTGGTAGCGGGAGAGAGACCCAGTACTTC.

This rearrangement joins TRBV10-1 to TRBJ2-1, with 13 nucleotides matching TRBD2. Trimming removed 0 bases from V and 8 bases from J; junction bases left unmatched: 10. CDR3 length equals 18 residues. Germline V gives CDR1 WNHNN, CDR2 SYGVQD (reference sequence). The CDR3 region has the DNA TGCGCCAGCAGTGAGTCGAACCCGGGACTAGCGGGAATCTATGAGCAGTTCTTC. The encoded protein is CASSESNPGLAGIYEQFF.

The J gene is TRBJ2-5, the V gene TRBV10-1, with D possibly matching TRBD2 (5 bases). CDR3 length: 15 amino acids. Germline values: CDR1 WNHNN, CDR2 SYGVQD (reference sequence). Trimming took off 5 bases at V and 5 bases at J, with 18 bases between the two ends. CDR3 in amino acids: CASSSGLDLDETQYF. CDR3 DNA: TGCGCCAGCAGTTCTGGACTGGACCTGGACGAGACCCAGTACTTC.